This paragraph reports one TCR beta chain. This sample is part of a study of blood T cell repertoires in COVID-19. The wider study: The samples span acute and convalescent COVID-19 from the United States, Italy and Spain.

Original processing methods: The assay estimated nucleated cells by amplifying reference gene primers. Measured with immunoSEQ multiplex PCR; TCRdb has only the in-frame clones, and not every one. That table is the source of V, J and clone size, and D and trimming were worked out from the DNA. The table records around 100,000 clones, more than 75% of them present only once. The germline CDR1 and CDR2 sequences are SNHLY and FYNNEI. This CDR3 region has 15 residues. The junction had 3 bases not matched to a gene; V was cut back by 0 bases and J by 7 bases. The source is a man aged 35-49 years with acute or convalescent COVID-19. The material sequenced was peripheral blood. The rearrangement links TRBV2 to TRBJ1-4; 9 nucleotides match TRBD1. The CDR3 spells CASSEAQGAGEKLFF. The CDR3 coding sequence is TGTGCCAGCAGTGAAGCACAGGGGGCTGGTGAAAAACTGTTTTTT.